This paragraph covers one T cell receptor (beta chain) sequence. This clonotype was counted many times. Its antigen has not been determined. Per-base qualities were not stored, and no clone one base away is much larger. cDNA synthesis used template-switch 5'RACE with a primer carrying a 10-nucleotide random unique molecular identifier tagging each TCR transcript. Every sequencing run yielded over 180 million TCR-beta sequences covering 15-18 subjects. Total RNA was extracted with the RNeasy kit. Using the KAPA Real-time Library Amplification kit, TCR-beta VDJ regions were amplified with primers for the TCR constant region and the 5'RACE anchor. A first PCR added sample indexes and Illumina adaptors, after which a second PCR increased the library yield. After Ampure bead purification, the TCR product of roughly 650 bp was size-selected on a 2% E-gel SizeSelection system. Library quality was checked on a Bioanalyzer, concentration was measured with Qubit, and libraries were quantified with the Kapa Library Quantification kit before pooling. An Illumina HiSeq 2500 sequenced the libraries paired-end 2 x 150 bp. To increase sequence diversity, roughly 24-31% phiX was spiked into each library pool. On the study's bioinformatics: Quality-filtered reads were processed with the UMI-based MiGEC pipeline, which removed over 75% of raw TCR sequences during error correction. VDJ genes were aligned to IMGT germline references, and clonotypes were defined by unique CDR3 amino acid sequence plus V-J genes. Clonal expansion, Shannon diversity, and CDR3 relatedness (CalcPairwiseDistances, ClusterSamples) were evaluated with VDJtools, and phylogenetic trees were built with CLCbio workbench. A clone was classed as expanded if it had 8 or more unique UMIs, a cutoff based on coefficient-of-variation modelling across technical triplicates. TCRdb ran its own pipeline on the public reads, namely fastp trimming at Q25 and MiXCR clone calling, and kept in-frame beta chains. One record per CDR3 amino acid sequence lists the most common genes and DNA. TCRdb's processing, not the study's, gives the V and J calls here. The sample profile shows tens of thousands of distinct CDR3 sequences; approximately 10% of them were found once. The ten largest clones capture 1.8% of the sample.

Blood bank volunteers in Maryland, USA served as the healthy controls. For unsorted PBMC libraries, 2 million PBMCs were used after storage in RNAlater at -80 degrees C until RNA extraction. Peripheral blood underwent Ficoll-Hypaque density gradient centrifugation to isolate PBMCs, which were then cryopreserved in liquid nitrogen. The data are from a study of neurological immune-mediated disorders (dated by TCRdb to between 2017 and 2020). Regarding the complete study: Using UMI-based sequencing, the study compared peripheral blood TCR-beta repertoires from patients with HTLV-I-associated myelopathy (HAM/TSP), patients with multiple sclerosis, and healthy controls. The approximately 110 TCR-beta libraries covered PBMC samples along with longitudinal samples, technical triplicates, and paired sorted CD4+ and CD8+ T-cell subsets. The cohort was made up of about 68 subjects, consisting of around 14 HAM/TSP patients, some 34 multiple sclerosis patients and 20 healthy controls.

General conclusions and limits of the study: No identical CDR3 amino acid sequences were shared among expanded clones across subjects, suggesting private TCR-beta repertoires in all groups. The highest TCR clonal expansion was observed in HAM/TSP patients, whereas the lowest was observed in MS patients, even when compared with healthy controls.

The sequenced sample consisted of PBMCs. The sequence came from a man aged 55-75 years in good health.

The sequenced DNA is TGTGCCAGCAGCACCCGACAGGCGGGCTACGAGCAGTACTTC. This codes for CASSTRQAGYEQYF. The chain is made from TRBV6-5 and TRBJ2-7; a tentative D call is TRBD1 (6 bases match). The CDR1 and CDR2 encoded by the germline V gene are MNHEY and SVGAGI. Reading from cysteine to phenylalanine, the CDR3 counts 14 amino acids. The only DNA kept is the CDR3, 42 bases in frame from the first base. Between the V and J ends, shortened by 6 bases and 3 bases respectively, the junction contains 15 bases.